The present entry profiles one T cell receptor (beta chain) with its context. The data originate from a study of blood T cell repertoires in COVID-19. Looking at the study overall: The samples span acute and convalescent COVID-19 from the United States, Italy and Spain. Sample material is recorded as cDNA or gDNA derived from T cells, B-cell-depleted T cells, or PBMCs.

Germline V gene lookup returns CDR1 LGHDT and CDR2 YNNKEL (reference sequence). There are 11 residues in the CDR3. Trimming left V 4 bases short and J 6 bases short, with 7 bases between. In the authors' workflow: Reference gene primer amplification yielded estimated nucleated cell counts. Using immunoSEQ multiplex PCR, the repertoire was profiled, and TCRdb retains in-frame clones only, with some absent. The V and J calls and the clone size are those of that table, but D and trimming were determined from the DNA. The table includes a few hundred thousand clones, around 85% detected once. This chain links TRBV3-1 (or the pseudogene TRBV3-2) with TRBJ2-7; unclear D gene. Sequencing input: peripheral blood. The source is a human donor in a cohort sampled during active COVID-19. This CDR3 is CASSLLGEQYF. CDR3 nucleotides: TGTGCCAGCAGCCTACTTGGCGAGCAGTACTTC.